Each of the 22 T cell receptor beta chains below was sequenced from the same sample in a study of shared clonotypes between healthy human individuals. The protocol was immunoSEQ multiplex PCR, while the TCRdb copy is restricted to in-frame clones and leaves out a portion. The sample carries roughly 500,000 clones, almost 97% recorded once. Sample: naive CD4+ T cells sorted from blood. Noted subset: CD45RA+ positively selected. Every receptor here comes from a woman younger than 45 in good health.

In the case of this clone: Other nucleotide sequences from this sample produce the same CDR3. The V and J genes are TRBV18 and TRBJ2-7; 9 bases are shared with TRBD2. The V and J ends lost 3 bases and 4 bases, in that order; junction bases with no gene match: 7. Germline CDR1 KGHSH, CDR2 LQKENI. The CDR3 runs to 15 residues. CDR3 loop: CASSPGLAGSYEQYF. The CDR3 DNA follows: TGTGCCAGCTCACCGGGGCTAGCGGGATCTTACGAGCAGTACTTC.

The J gene is TRBJ2-5, the V gene TRBV5-1; 11 bases line up with TRBD2. The DNA end is more similar to TRBJ2-7, so the J call may be wrong. The CDR3 consists of 15 residues. Germline CDR1 SGHRS, CDR2 YFSETQ. CDR3 amino acids: CASSYGTSGSYEQYF. The CDR3 DNA sequence: TGCGCCAGCAGCTATGGGACTAGCGGTTCCTACGAGCAGTACTTC.

The chain recombines TRBV30 with TRBJ1-2; D is possibly TRBD1 (6 bases). V lost 4 bases to trimming and J lost 8 bases, with 17 bases between them. The germline CDR1 and CDR2 sequences are GTSNPN and SVGIG (reference sequence). This CDR3 spans 13 amino acids. The CDR3: CAWTTTGFRGYTF. CDR3 nucleotides: TGTGCCTGGACCACCACAGGGTTTAGGGGCTACACCTTC.

This clone was observed a few times. The chain recombines TRBV27 with TRBJ2-7; 9 bases are a match to TRBD1. Trimming removed 5 bases from V and 3 bases from J; junction bases left unmatched: 8. This CDR3 has 15 amino acids. Germline CDR1 MNHEY, CDR2 SMNVEV (reference sequence). DNA of the CDR3: TGTGCCAGCAGTAAAGATCCGGGACAGGGCTACGAGCAGTACTTC. Amino acid sequence: CASSKDPGQGYEQYF.

The V gene is TRBV28, the J gene TRBJ2-1; D gene ambiguous. The V gene's germline CDR1 is MDHEN and CDR2 SYDVKM. V lost 5 bases and J lost 8, with 22 bases in between. The length of the CDR3 is 16 residues. The CDR3 coding sequence is TGTGCCAGCAGTCCTACCCTTGGGTCTGGACGGGATGAGCAGTTCTTC. Its protein is CASSPTLGSGRDEQFF.

A note on this clone: Other DNA sequences in the sample encode the same CDR3. The V gene is TRBV28, the J gene TRBJ1-1; D remains unclear. V gave up 5 bases and J gave up 1 base, with 5 bases separating them. CDR1 is MDHEN, CDR2 SYDVKM, per germline. CDR3 length: 12 amino acids. This CDR3 is CASSPQNTEAFF. As DNA, the CDR3 is TGTGCCAGCAGTCCCCAGAACACTGAAGCTTTCTTT.

This chain uses TRBV2 with TRBJ2-5; TRBD1 matches 7 bases. The CDR3 consists of 14 residues. The junction had 11 bases not matched to a gene; V was cut back by 3 bases and J by 10 bases. CDR1 and CDR2 (germline): SNHLY, FYNNEI. The chain's CDR3 is CASSESPPGQVQYF. CDR3 nucleotide sequence: TGTGCCAGCAGTGAGTCCCCCCCCGGACAGGTCCAGTACTTC.

The chain is built from TRBV9 and TRBJ2-6, with 8 positions matching TRBD1. From germline, CDR1 is SGDLS and CDR2 YYNGEE. The V gene end was trimmed by 0 bases and the J gene end by 4 bases; junction bases not matched to a gene: 12. CDR3 length equals 19 residues. CDR3 DNA sequence: TGTGCCAGCAGCGTAGCTTACAGGACAGGGACCTCGGGGGCCAACGTCCTGACTTTC. Encoded protein: CASSVAYRTGTSGANVLTF.

V is TRBV7-2 and J is TRBJ2-5, with a weak D call TRBD2 (6 bases). V lost 2 bases and J lost 2, with 9 bases in between. CDR3 length: 14 residues. CDR1 and CDR2 (germline): SGHTA, FQGNSA. CDR3 region: CASSLNRGQETQYF. The CDR3 DNA is TGTGCCAGCAGCTTAAATCGGGGGCAAGAGACCCAGTACTTC.

This chain links TRBV28 with TRBJ2-7; TRBD2 matches 14 bases. V shed 8 bases and J 3 bases; nucleotides not matched to a gene: 12. Germline-derived CDR1 and CDR2 are MDHEN and SYDVKM. The CDR3 has 17 amino acids. CDR3 loop: CASWSLGLAGVGYEQYF. The CDR3 DNA reads TGTGCCAGCTGGTCCTTGGGACTAGCGGGAGTTGGCTACGAGCAGTACTTC.

The chain is built from TRBV2 and TRBJ2-3; 7 nucleotides align to TRBD2. Germline V CDR1 and CDR2: SNHLY, FYNNEI. CDR3 length equals 13 residues. V shed 7 bases and J 7 bases; nucleotides not matched to a gene: 8. This CDR3 reads CASIAGVGNTQYF. CDR3 DNA: TGTGCCAGCATCGCGGGAGTAGGGAATACGCAGTATTTT.

The chain combines TRBV11-3 with TRBJ1-2, with a tentative D call TRBD1 (5 bases). Trimming removed 1 base at V and 1 base at J, with 10 bases between. The length of the CDR3 is 15 residues. CDR1 is SGHNT and CDR2 is YENEEA in the germline V gene. In DNA, the CDR3 is TGTGCCAGCAGCTTAGGTCCAGGGAATAACTATGGCTACACCTTC. Amino acid sequence: CASSLGPGNNYGYTF. The whole variable domain, filled in from reference TRBV11-3 and TRBJ1-2, reads EAGVVQSPRYKIIEKKQPVAFWCNPISGHNTLYWYLQNLGQGPELLIRYENEEAVDDSQLPKDRFSAERLKGVDSTLKIQPAELGDSAVYLCASSLGPGNNYGYTFGSGTRLTVV.

This chain connects TRBV2 to TRBJ1-2; 7 bases match TRBD1. With V trimmed by 11 bases and J by 6 bases, 6 bases remained unmatched. Germline-derived CDR1 and CDR2 are SNHLY and FYNNEI. The length of the CDR3 is 11 residues. This CDR3 reads CAGQVFHGYTF. In DNA, the CDR3 is TGTGCCGGACAGGTATTCCATGGCTACACCTTC.

The chain combines TRBV4-2 with TRBJ1-1, with a possible D match to TRBD1 (5 bases). With 4 bases removed from V and 6 bases from J, the gap between germline ends came to 15 bases. The CDR3 runs to 14 residues. From germline, CDR1 is LGHNA and CDR2 YNFKEQ. DNA for the CDR3: TGTGCCAGCAGCCGCCCTGCCAGGGATTCTGAAGCTTTCTTT. Its protein is CASSRPARDSEAFF.

The table lists this clone with a count of one. This sequence joins TRBV19 and TRBJ2-2, with a weak D call TRBD1 (5 bases). The CDR3 consists of 15 residues. In germline, CDR1 is LNHDA, CDR2 SQIVND (reference sequence). Between the trimmed V and J ends, which lost 11 bases and 1 base, there was a span of 17 bases. CDR3 sequence: CASRPTGLNTGELFF. The CDR3 DNA follows: TGTGCCTCACGACCAACAGGATTGAACACCGGGGAGCTGTTTTTT.

The J gene is TRBJ2-4, the V gene TRBV6-5; D call uncertain. Germline CDR1 reads MNHEY; CDR2 reads SVGAGI. The CDR3 length is 14 residues. The V end lost 6 bases, the J end lost 2 bases, and 11 bases lay between the germline ends. The CDR3 reads CASSLLVTKNIQYF. Written as DNA, the CDR3 is TGTGCCAGCAGCCTCCTTGTGACCAAAAACATTCAGTACTTC.

The chain couples TRBV5-1 to TRBJ2-1; no clear D. This CDR3 has 15 residues. Deletions cut 1 base from V and 8 bases from J, with 16 bases between. Germline CDR1 is SGHRS and CDR2 is YFSETQ. The CDR3 nucleotides read TGCGCCAGCAGCTTGAGCCAACCCTCTCGGGATGAGCAGTTCTTC. Residues: CASSLSQPSRDEQFF.

The chain couples TRBV19 to TRBJ2-5; D may be TRBD2 (6 bases). The better agreement between TRBJ2-7 and the DNA end casts doubt on the J call. Germline V gene sequence: CDR1 LNHDA, CDR2 SQIVND (reference sequence). The CDR3 loop spans 14 amino acids. This CDR3 reads CASSPLALSYEQYF. DNA for the CDR3: TGTGCCAGTAGTCCCCTAGCGCTCTCCTACGAGCAGTACTTC.

The V gene is TRBV30, the J gene TRBJ2-5; TRBD1 is a possible D gene (6 bases). V was cut by 3 bases and J by 1 base, with 12 bases left in between. This CDR3 is built from 14 residues. Germline CDR1 is GTSNPN and CDR2 is SVGIG (reference sequence). The CDR3 loop reads CAWSDRRFQETQYF. CDR3 nucleotide sequence: TGTGCCTGGAGCGACAGGAGGTTCCAAGAGACCCAGTACTTC.

The genes are TRBV4-1 and TRBJ2-1; D is perhaps TRBD1 or TRBD2 (5 bases each). The germline V and J ends were trimmed by 5 bases and 4 bases, with 18 bases remaining between them. CDR1 and CDR2 (germline): MGHRA, YSYEKL. The CDR3 is 16 amino acids. CDR3 DNA: TGCGCCAGCAGCTCCCGGGACCGCAACCTATACAATGAGCAGTTCTTC. Translation gives CASSSRDRNLYNEQFF.

The rearrangement uses TRBV9 and TRBJ2-7; TRBD2 is a possible D gene (6 bases). The CDR3 loop spans 16 amino acids. Germline CDR1 is SGDLS and CDR2 is YYNGEE. V was cut by 0 bases and J by 2 bases, with 15 bases left in between. The CDR3 reads CASSVGGGQVTYEQYF. The DNA of the CDR3 is TGTGCCAGCAGCGTAGGAGGAGGGCAGGTTACCTACGAGCAGTACTTC.

The V and J genes are TRBV6-5 and TRBJ2-7; TRBD1 is a possible D gene (6 bases). V was shortened by 3 bases and J by 1 base, with 10 bases between the two germline ends. The CDR3 is 14 amino acids. Germline values: CDR1 MNHEY, CDR2 SVGAGI. CDR3 DNA: TGTGCCAGCAGTTATGGCGGACAGTCCTACGAGCAGTACTTC. Its protein product is CASSYGGQSYEQYF.